This T cell receptor beta chain came from a study of Graves' ophthalmopathy and Graves' hyperthyroidism. Investigators amplified TCR beta CDR3 regions from RNA transcripts. An initial RT-PCR round employing HTBI primers preceded a second-round multiplex PCR. TCRdb redid the calling of the multiplex PCR reads with MiXCR, one entry per CDR3 protein. This table holds roughly 400,000 distinct CDR3 sequences, approximately 15% found once. The receptor's source is a woman aged 18-35 years with stable Graves' hyperthyroidism. The specimen sequenced was peripheral blood.

The CDR3 region is CASGIAGAWELFF. CDR3 nucleotides: TGTGCCAGCGGAATAGCGGGAGCTTGGGAGCTGTTTTTT. This sequence joins TRBV6-2 or TRBV6-3 and TRBJ2-2; TRBD2 matches at 9 bases. The trim removed 8 bases at V and 9 bases at J, leaving 7 bases unmatched. The CDR3 covers 13 residues. Per the germline V gene, CDR1 is MNHEY and CDR2 is SVGEGT.